The TCR beta chain described here comes from a study of blood T cell repertoires in COVID-19. As for the study in general: Donors in the United States, Italy and Spain gave samples during acute or convalescent COVID-19. In each case, the material was cDNA or gDNA derived from T cells, B-cell-depleted T cells, or PBMCs.

Original processing notes: Researchers report that nucleated cell counts were estimated from reference gene primer amplification. The table came from immunoSEQ multiplex PCR; TCRdb's copy has only in-frame clones and leaves some out. That table furnishes V, J and clone size, whereas the DNA furnished D and trimming. This table has about 310,000 clones, approximately 90% appearing once. Per germline, CDR1 SGHVS and CDR2 FNYEAQ. This CDR3 has 15 residues. V was shortened by 1 base and J by 0 bases, with 7 bases between the two germline ends. This clone appeared a few times. The origin of this receptor is a man between 18 and 35 years old with active or convalescent COVID-19. Sequenced material: peripheral blood. The chain joins TRBV7-6 to TRBJ1-3; no reliable D call. The CDR3 sequence: CASSLDGSSGNTIYF. The DNA for the CDR3 is TGTGCCAGCAGCTTAGACGGGAGCTCTGGAAACACCATATATTTT.